The rows below give T cell receptor beta chains drawn from one sample of a study of T cell repertoires in cytomegalovirus infection. In TCRdb, the reads were re-called with MiXCR into one record per CDR3 protein. The sample lists 200,000 to 300,000 distinct CDR3 sequences, approximately 15% occurring once. The sequenced sample was PBMCs. Every receptor here comes from a human donor in good health (CMV status not recorded). Some clones in this sample may be carry-over from other donors' samples. Both conserved end residues are part of each CDR3.

CDR3aa	v_gene	j_gene
CATSDSRVETQYF	TRBV24-1	TRBJ2-5
CASSLVGYTEAFF	TRBV27	TRBJ1-1
CSAPAPRLPQYF	TRBV20-1	TRBJ2-3
CASSRRGPDTEAFF	TRBV7-2	TRBJ1-1
CASRTLAGVGELFF	TRBV6-5	TRBJ2-2
CASSLDQGAGGELFF	TRBV7-3	TRBJ2-2
CSVEKGNTEAFF	TRBV29-1	TRBJ1-1
CASSKWSQKREQYF	TRBV12-3/TRBV12-4	TRBJ2-4
CASSSGLLNEQFF	TRBV11-2	TRBJ2-1
CASSVDRGNTEAFF	TRBV5-1	TRBJ1-1
CASSLSPSGGGYYEQYF	TRBV7-2	TRBJ2-7
CSAGRPGFGYEQYF	TRBV20-1	TRBJ2-7
CASSPLSGKGWSTEAFF	TRBV7-8	TRBJ1-1
CASSLQGNTEAFF	TRBV5-4	TRBJ1-1
CASSLNANEKLFF	TRBV7-3	TRBJ1-4
CSAVAGRSYNEQFF	TRBV20-1	TRBJ2-1
CASSIVVPGLAFTGELFF	TRBV19	TRBJ2-2
CASSSVGTGGAYNSPLHF	TRBV7-2	TRBJ1-6
CAISANPGGSDEQFF	TRBV10-3	TRBJ2-1
CASSVRPRDREITEAFF	TRBV9	TRBJ1-1
CASRTNFPDRRGSYLQQYF	TRBV6-5	TRBJ2-7
CASSYSERRVSYNSPLHF	TRBV6-8	TRBJ1-6
CAISAGGGAASYNEQFF	TRBV10-3	TRBJ2-1
CASSSLNRDGVVF	TRBV7-2	TRBJ1-1
CASSPPLDDSYEQYF	TRBV5-5	TRBJ2-7
CASSFGGSRSYEQYF	TRBV7-2	TRBJ2-7
CSVGGGGGNTGELFF	TRBV29-1	TRBJ2-2
CASARDPNTEAFF	TRBV11-3	TRBJ1-1
CASSFSGRAPEQYF	TRBV28	TRBJ2-7
CASSPIHLAGVPTYEQYF	TRBV18	TRBJ2-7
CSARDLGTSGDTDTQYF	TRBV20-1	TRBJ2-3
CASSLLAGATNTGELFF	TRBV5-4	TRBJ2-2
CASSYGTLNQPQHF	TRBV6-6	TRBJ1-5
CASSSAYTDTQYF	TRBV7-3	TRBJ2-3
CASSLALTGTSTGELFF	TRBV7-9	TRBJ2-2
CASSPLTGYNSPLHF	TRBV18	TRBJ1-6
CASSLGDSLDQPQHF	TRBV5-1	TRBJ1-5
CASSQGDLNSGANVLTF	TRBV4-3	TRBJ2-6
CASSAGQGRNQPQHF	TRBV19	TRBJ1-5
CASSGRASNQPQHF	TRBV7-2	TRBJ1-5
CASSLTTANTEAFF	TRBV5-4	TRBJ1-1
CSARDQGQGEAGELFF	TRBV20-1	TRBJ2-2
CASSTREPGTVYGYTF	TRBV19	TRBJ1-2
CASSSLAGGQETQYF	TRBV7-2	TRBJ2-5
CASSVGAGPPYNEQFF	TRBV9	TRBJ2-1
CASSHLLHNEQFF	TRBV3-1	TRBJ2-1
CATSRAGLGPLTEAFF	TRBV15	TRBJ1-1
CSTRGLAGSTDTQYF	TRBV20-1	TRBJ2-3
CASSLAGGDYEQYF	TRBV7-2	TRBJ2-7